This T cell receptor (beta chain) emerged from a study of blood T cells in healthy people across ages. A sample-barcoded 5' primer and a J-beta primer mix were used in a second PCR of about 7 to 12 cycles. One entry per CDR3 protein, called by TCRdb with MiXCR from the 5' RACE reads. This sample carries over a million distinct CDR3 sequences, 42% of them seen once, and the ten largest clones take under 8%. In this sample, this clonotype turned up a few times. The receptor's source is a woman under 30 in good health. Sequencing used blood.

The chain's CDR3 is CASSESGSSYNEQFF. The DNA of the CDR3 is TGTGCCAGCAGTGAGAGCGGGAGCTCCTACAATGAGCAGTTCTTC. The rearrangement joins TRBV25-1 to TRBJ2-1, with TRBD2 matching 8 bases. Trimming took 3 bases from V and 0 from J; bases not matched to a gene: 1. Germline CDR1 is MGHDK and CDR2 is SYGVNS. This CDR3 is 15 amino acids long.